This entry lists 15 T cell receptor beta chains sequenced from one sample in a study of neurological immune-mediated disorders. MiXCR was run by TCRdb on the 5' RACE reads, yielding one entry per CDR3 protein. The sample holds about 70,000 distinct CDR3 sequences; about 5% are singletons and the top ten take about 2.2%. The sample was PBMCs. The receptors stem from a woman in her seventies with multiple sclerosis.

This chain uses TRBV6-2 or TRBV6-3 with TRBJ2-1; D is unresolved. V was shortened by 4 bases and J by 9 bases, with 7 bases between the two germline ends. This CDR3 spans 11 amino acids. The germline gives CDR1 MNHEY, CDR2 SVGEGT. The CDR3 DNA follows: TGTGCCAGCAGTTTCCGCAGTGAGCAGTTCTTC. Translation gives CASSFRSEQFF.

The V call is TRBV5-1, the J call TRBJ2-2, with D uncertain. Trimming left V 0 bases short and J 6 bases short, with 9 bases between. This CDR3 comprises 14 residues. From germline, CDR1 is SGHRS and CDR2 YFSETQ. The CDR3 nucleotides are TGCGCCAGCAGCTTGGAGGGTCATTCCGGGGAGCTGTTTTTT. This encodes CASSLEGHSGELFF.

The CDR3 is CSTKDRGLYNEQFF. In nucleotides, the CDR3 is TGCAGTACTAAGGACAGGGGACTCTACAATGAGCAGTTCTTC. V is TRBV20-1 and J is TRBJ2-1, with 9 positions matching TRBD1. The CDR3 runs 14 residues. Trimming removed 8 bases from V and 3 bases from J; junction bases left unmatched: 8. The germline V gene encodes CDR1 DFQATT and CDR2 SNEGSKA (reference sequence).

This chain uses TRBV6-6 with TRBJ1-1; tentative D call: TRBD1 (5 bases). Germline values: CDR1 MNHNY, CDR2 SVGAGI (reference sequence). This CDR3 is built from 12 residues. V was clipped by 8 bases and J by 1 base, with 8 bases between them. The DNA for the CDR3 is TGTGCCAGCGGTAGGGGGAACACTGAAGCTTTCTTT. This gives the protein CASGRGNTEAFF.

This clonotype has at least ten counts. The rearrangement uses TRBV20-1 and TRBJ2-3; 8 bases agree with TRBD2. Trimming took 0 bases from V and 6 from J; bases not matched to a gene: 2. The CDR3 sequence is 13 residues long. Germline values: CDR1 DFQATT, CDR2 SNEGSKA (reference sequence). CDR3 coding DNA: TGCAGTGCTAGAGATGGCGGGAGGGATACGCAGTATTTT. Translation gives CSARDGGRDTQYF.

The sample holds many counts of this clonotype. J is TRBJ2-3 and V is TRBV29-1; 7 positions agree with TRBD2. The CDR3 sequence is 14 residues long. V shed 4 bases and J 4 bases; nucleotides not matched to a gene: 8. Germline V gene sequence: CDR1 SQVTM, CDR2 ANQGSEA. CDR3 residues: CSVGRGREADTQYF. The CDR3 DNA follows: TGCAGCGTTGGTCGCGGGAGAGAGGCAGATACGCAGTATTTT.

Many counts were recorded for this clonotype. The chain has TRBV3-1 and TRBJ2-7; D is unclear. The germline V gene encodes CDR1 LGHDT and CDR2 YNNKEL (reference sequence). Trimming took off 3 bases at V and 5 bases at J, with 8 bases between the two ends. The CDR3 sequence is 12 residues long. The CDR3 DNA reads TGTGCCAGCAGCCATAGGTCAGACGAGCAGTACTTC. Translating it yields CASSHRSDEQYF.

The sample holds many counts of this clonotype. CDR3 amino acids: CASSTDFYEQYF. CDR3 coding DNA: TGCGCCAGCAGTACGGACTTTTACGAGCAGTACTTC. The chain combines TRBV5-1 with TRBJ2-7, with D possibly TRBD2 on 5 matching bases. The V gene's germline CDR1 is SGHRS and CDR2 YFSETQ. Trimming stripped 5 bases from V and 4 bases from J, with 10 bases between. The CDR3 loop spans 12 amino acids.

This clonotype was observed many times. The rearrangement links TRBV9 to TRBJ1-3, with D perhaps matching TRBD1 (5 bases). Trimming shortened V by 3 bases and J by 0 bases, and 22 bases separated the two germline ends. This CDR3 contains 19 residues. Germline CDR1 is SGDLS and CDR2 is YYNGEE. Here the CDR3 reads CASSGPGGQRLGSGNTIYF. In DNA form, the CDR3 reads TGTGCCAGCAGCGGTCCCGGGGGTCAACGACTCGGCTCTGGAAACACCATATATTTT.

The genes are TRBV20-1 and TRBJ2-1; D ambiguous. Germline V gene sequence: CDR1 DFQATT, CDR2 SNEGSKA (reference sequence). Deletions cut 5 bases from V and 10 bases from J, with 12 bases between. The CDR3 totals 11 residues. In DNA form, the CDR3 reads TGCAGTGCTCCCGCCCCGTGGGAGCAGTTCTTC. It is translated as CSAPAPWEQFF.

This clonotype was seen many times. This chain joins TRBV10-3 and TRBJ2-7, with 8 bases matching TRBD2. Germline V gene sequence: CDR1 ENHRY, CDR2 SYGVKD. V was pared by 2 bases and J by 0 bases, with 3 bases of the junction left unmatched. This CDR3 contains 15 residues. The CDR3 here is CAISEVSGSSYEQYF. CDR3 coding DNA: TGTGCCATCAGTGAGGTCAGCGGGAGCTCCTACGAGCAGTACTTC.

In this sample, this clonotype turned up a few times. This chain connects TRBV6-5 to TRBJ1-2, with D possibly TRBD1 on 5 matching bases. The germline CDR1 and CDR2 sequences are MNHEY and SVGAGI. This CDR3 contains 13 residues. The germline V and J ends were trimmed by 0 bases and 13 bases, with 15 bases remaining between them. This CDR3 is CASSYSKDTACTF. In DNA form, the CDR3 reads TGTGCCAGCAGTTACTCTAAGGACACCGCGTGCACCTTC.

This clonotype showed up just a few times. J is TRBJ2-7 and V is TRBV7-9; TRBD2 matches at 13 bases. Germline assignment: CDR1 SEHNR and CDR2 FQNEAQ (reference sequence). With 2 bases clipped from V and 0 bases from J, the junction kept 13 bases outside the gene matches. The CDR3 loop spans 20 amino acids. CDR3: CASSLNLDPTSGRNSYEQYF. The CDR3 DNA reads TGTGCCAGCAGCTTAAATTTAGATCCGACTAGCGGGAGGAACTCCTACGAGCAGTACTTC.

The rearrangement uses TRBV4-1 and TRBJ2-7; 8 nucleotides line up with TRBD1. With V trimmed by 3 bases and J by 2 bases, 6 bases remained unmatched. The CDR3 length is 15 residues. From germline, CDR1 is MGHRA and CDR2 YSYEKL. For the CDR3, the DNA is TGCGCCAGCAGCCAGCGGACAGGGTCCCCCTACGAGCAGTACTTC. Translating it yields CASSQRTGSPYEQYF.

This clonotype was found many times. The V call is TRBV20-1, the J call TRBJ2-3; 12 bases align to TRBD2. The CDR3 sequence is 16 residues long. The trim removed 4 bases at V and 5 bases at J, leaving 10 bases unmatched. CDR1 is DFQATT and CDR2 is SNEGSKA in the germline V gene (reference sequence). The CDR3 loop is CSAILAGGPLRDTQYF. In nucleotides, the CDR3 is TGCAGTGCTATCCTAGCGGGAGGGCCCTTGAGAGATACGCAGTATTTT.